This T cell receptor beta chain originates from a study of molecular identifiers for immune sequencing clone quantification. Each library that profiled naive CD8 cells came from roughly 20,000 to 1,000,000 sorted cells with 10%, 30% or 50% RNA. This clonotype was seen a few times. TCRdb reanalysed the PCR reads using MiXCR and keeps one entry per CDR3 protein. In the table there are some 680,000 distinct CDR3 sequences, roughly 27% of which are singletons. The CDR3 has 17 amino acids. CDR1 is SGHVS, CDR2 FNYEAQ, per germline. Losses at the gene ends were 2 bases for V and 0 bases for J; bases not matched to a gene: 4.

The genes are TRBV7-6 and TRBJ2-2; 9 bases are shared with TRBD2. This TCR came from a human donor in good health. Some libraries in this study had Jurkat cell RNA spiked in. Material for sequencing was naive CD8+ T cells from blood, with Jurkat cell RNA spiked in. Subset defined: FACS-sorted CD8+CD4-CCR7+CD45RA+ naive T cells. The DNA of the CDR3 is TGTGCCAGCAGCTTAAAACTAGCGGGCCCGAACACCGGGGAGCTGTTTTTT. Its translation is CASSLKLAGPNTGELFF.